A single sample gave rise to the 7 T cell receptor beta chains below, sequenced in a study of Ad26.COV2.S vaccination and SARS-CoV-2 variants. Sequencing was performed with immunoSEQ multiplex PCR; in TCRdb, only in-frame clones are kept and a portion is missing. The top ten hold less than 4.5% of the sample, which has 440,000 or so clones, about 90% seen once. As to treatment: approximately 18 received Ad26.COV2.S at low or high dose, single or two shots; about five received placebo; per-sample allocation not given. The study sampled participants on day 63 after the first vaccine or placebo injection. This specimen consisted of peripheral blood, obtained in a trial of Ad26.COV2.S vaccine versus placebo. Receptors were obtained from a person aged 18-60 years who received the Ad26.COV2.S COVID-19 vaccine or a placebo.

The DNA of the CDR3 is TGTGCCAGCAGGGTGACTAGCGGGAGGTACCTGGACGAGCAGTACTTC. Its translation is CASRVTSGRYLDEQYF. This chain joins TRBV2 and TRBJ2-7, with 13 bases aligning to TRBD2. This CDR3 has 16 amino acids. V shed 6 bases, J shed 5 bases, and the junction held 10 bases outside the gene matches. CDR1 is SNHLY, CDR2 FYNNEI, per germline. Based on the CDR3 plus reference TRBV2 and TRBJ2-7, the full variable domain is EPEVTQTPSHQVTQMGQEVILRCVPISNHLYFYWYRQILGQKVEFLVSFYNNEISEKSEIFDDQFSVERPDGSNFTLKIRSTKLEDSAMYFCASRVTSGRYLDEQYFGPGTRLTVT.

The rearrangement links TRBV28 to TRBJ2-3; D remains unclear. V lost 6 bases and J 9 bases, leaving 16 bases between the germline ends. The CDR3 is made up of 13 amino acids. Germline V gives CDR1 MDHEN, CDR2 SYDVKM. The CDR3 DNA is TGTGCCAGCAGAAATCTAGGATCAAGCACGCAGTATTTT. Amino acid sequence: CASRNLGSSTQYF.

This chain links TRBV2 with TRBJ2-7; 8 bases are a match to TRBD1. Per germline, CDR1 SNHLY and CDR2 FYNNEI. J was trimmed by 4 bases and V by 4 bases; bases with no gene match: 6. This CDR3 has 14 amino acids. The CDR3 region has the DNA TGTGCCAGCAGTGGTGGCAGGGGGCAGTACGAGCAGTACTTC. Protein product: CASSGGRGQYEQYF.

The genes are TRBV5-8 and TRBJ2-2, with D tentatively TRBD1 (6 bases). Germline CDR1 reads SGHTS; CDR2 reads YDEGEE. The V end was cut by 7 bases, the J end by 2 bases, with 15 bases between. This CDR3 region has 15 residues. The CDR3 here is CASPDRLFNTGELFF. The DNA of the CDR3 is TGTGCCAGCCCGGACAGACTATTCAACACCGGGGAGCTGTTTTTT.

The chain carries TRBV4-2 and TRBJ2-3, with TRBD2 identical over 12 bases. Germline V gene lookup returns CDR1 LGHNA and CDR2 YNFKEQ. V shed 4 bases and J 0 bases; nucleotides not matched to a gene: 5. The CDR3 runs 17 residues. The CDR3 DNA reads as TGTGCCAGCAGCCCTCTGACTAGCGGGAGTAGCACAGATACGCAGTATTTT. Its protein is CASSPLTSGSSTDTQYF.

V gene TRBV27 combines with J gene TRBJ2-4, with D tentatively TRBD2 (6 bases). Germline-derived CDR1 and CDR2 are MNHEY and SMNVEV (reference sequence). Deletions cut 3 bases from V and 3 bases from J, with 9 bases between. This CDR3 contains 14 residues. In nucleotides, the CDR3 is TGTGCCAGCAGTTTGCTCGGGGGCAAAAACATTCAGTACTTC. It is translated as CASSLLGGKNIQYF.

This rearrangement joins TRBV9 to TRBJ1-6; D call uncertain. CDR3 length: 12 amino acids. Germline-derived CDR1 and CDR2 are SGDLS and YYNGEE. V lost 3 bases and J 12 bases, leaving 10 bases between the germline ends. The CDR3 spells CASSGTVGPLHF. In DNA form, the CDR3 reads TGTGCCAGCAGCGGTACGGTTGGACCCCTCCACTTT.